Sequencing of this T cell receptor (beta chain) was carried out in a study of blood T cell repertoires in COVID-19. Study-wide context: COVID-19 samples from acute and convalescent phases originated in the United States, Italy and Spain. From T cells, B-cell-depleted T cells, or PBMCs came the material, which was cDNA or gDNA.

Enrollees, about 18 to 95 years old, lived in about two dozen US areas. This clone was seen once. In the original workflow: Amplified reference gene primers provided the basis for estimating nucleated cell counts. Sequencing used immunoSEQ multiplex PCR; TCRdb keeps in-frame clones, though not all of them. That table is the source of V, J and clone size, and D and trimming were worked out from the DNA. The data show about 460,000 clones, 80% to 90% seen once. The CDR3 covers 14 residues. V trimming: 2 bases; J trimming: 11 bases; junction bases outside the gene matches: 9. CDR1 and CDR2 from the germline V gene are MGHRA and YSYEKL.

This TCR came from a woman aged 55-70 years who had recovered from COVID-19. Material: PBMCs or T cells enriched from blood (not recorded which). The rearrangement uses TRBV4-1 and TRBJ1-5, with TRBD1 matching 7 bases. CDR3 nucleotides: TGCGCCAGCAGCCAACAACAGGGGAAAGAGACCCAGCATTTT. This sequence encodes CASSQQQGKETQHF.